This T cell receptor beta chain was sequenced in a study of beta chain features in type 1 diabetes. At the level of the study: No patient-donor differences in age, gender, total cells or subset yield. Study-level results: Compared to healthy donors, patients appeared to have naive, central memory and Treg TCRB repertoires that were more alike. More deletions and fewer insertions at VDJ junctions were found in patients with type 1 diabetes.

Expressed TCRB transcripts were sequenced after all isolated RNA was converted to cDNA. The protocol was immunoSEQ multiplex PCR, while the TCRdb copy is restricted to in-frame clones and leaves out a portion. The data contain about 180,000 clones, about an eighth of them singletons. A note on this clone: Its antigen is unidentified.

CD45RO/CCR7/CD25/CD127/CD95/CD27 separated CD4+ naive, central memory, regulatory and stem cell-like memory cells by sorting. Germline V CDR1 and CDR2: LGHNA, YNFKEQ. This CDR3 has 15 residues. Trimming removed 4 bases at V and 3 bases at J, with 12 bases between. The receptor was derived from a woman between 18 and 29 years old in good health. The source material was central memory CD4+ T cells from blood. The rearrangement joins TRBV4-2 to TRBJ1-4, with D possibly being TRBD1 (6 bases). DNA for the CDR3: TGTGCCAGCAGCCGACAACAGGGTTCTAATGAAAAACTGTTTTTT. Its protein product is CASSRQQGSNEKLFF.